The entry below gives a single T cell receptor (beta chain) sequence along with its context. Its antigen has not been determined. Qualities for individual bases were not recorded, and no much larger clone is one base off. The data were taken from a study of blood T cell repertoires in COVID-19 (dated by TCRdb to the early 2020s). Turning to the overall study: Samples from collaborators originated in the United States, Italy and Spain and spanned both the acute and convalescent phases of COVID-19. The material from the prospective study consisted of cDNA or gDNA derived from T cells, B-cell-depleted T cells, or PBMCs. The dataset comprised deeply sampled blood TCRbeta repertoires from subjects exposed to, actively infected with, or recovered from COVID-19. The repertoires were made available in a free public database intended to serve as a resource for research on the immune response to SARS-CoV-2. The samples were drawn from two sources: the first 160 participants of the ongoing ImmuneRACE study, and 1,200 or so subjects contributed by 6 global collaborators. Sample metadata almost always included a de-identified subject ID, COVID-19 status, age in years and sex. Where available, HLA class I and class II types were obtained from metadata supplied by the sample provider rather than from assay-based typing.

V and J are trimmed by 4 bases and 0 bases, and the gene matches miss 6 bases of the junction. Including cysteine and phenylalanine, the CDR3 has 16 amino acids. The CDR3 DNA has 48 bases and is translated from base 1. According to the germline V gene, CDR1 reads SNHLY and CDR2 reads FYNNEI. Results the study describes overall, beyond this receptor: Clinical and demographic metadata were provided uncurated, with the amount varying by source and participant.

The immunoSEQ Assay, a bias-controlled multiplex PCR, was used to amplify TCRbeta CDR3 regions from genomic DNA. In the original analysis: Within the assay, amplification of reference gene primers was used to estimate how many nucleated cells each sample contained. Sequence reads were collapsed and filtered to measure the absolute abundance of every unique TCRbeta CDR3 rearrangement. For each sample, productive Simpson clonality was calculated as the square root of Simpson's diversity index across productive rearrangements. Not all clones reach the TCRdb copy of this immuneACCESS table, which keeps in-frame sequences only. Checked studies attribute under half of the gap to unresolved V genes and leave the rest unexplained. From that table come the V and J calls and clone size; the DNA was used to work out D and trimming. The sample table lists approximately 150,000 clones, approximately 89% of them with a count of one. The ten biggest clones cover about 10% of the sample.

Collaborating institutions collected whole blood in K2EDTA tubes following their own protocols. For TCRbeta analysis, collaborators shipped samples as frozen whole blood, isolated PBMCs, or DNA extracted from either of those sample types. The chain employs TRBV2 and TRBJ2-4; a stretch of 7 junction bases matches TRBD2. The TCR was taken from a man in his 60s with active or convalescent COVID-19. Source material: peripheral blood. The CDR3 reads CASSVGGLLAKNIQYF. The sequenced DNA is TGTGCCAGCAGTGTGGGGGGGTTGCTAGCCAAAAACATTCAGTACTTC.